The sequence of this T cell receptor (beta chain) was determined in a study of blood T cell repertoires in COVID-19. At the level of the study: Researchers got acute and convalescent COVID-19 samples from the United States, Italy and Spain. Sample material is recorded as cDNA or gDNA derived from T cells, B-cell-depleted T cells, or PBMCs.

Germline V gives CDR1 SSHAT, CDR2 FNYEAQ (reference sequence). V was cut by 1 base and J by 8 bases, with 12 bases left in between. The CDR3 spans 14 residues. Per the original methods: Nucleated cell counts were estimated from reference gene primer amplification. TCRdb keeps only in-frame clones here, not all; method: immunoSEQ multiplex PCR. The V and J calls and clone size were taken over from that table, and D and trimming were inferred from the DNA. Seen here are fewer than 85,000 clones, approximately 80% observed once, and the top ten hold 5% to 7%. Sequences were obtained from peripheral blood. This TCR derives from a woman aged 55-69 years with acute or convalescent COVID-19. The genes are TRBV7-7 and TRBJ2-1, with D perhaps TRBD2 (5 bases). CDR3 region: CASSLEASSHEQFF. The CDR3 DNA reads as TGTGCCAGCAGCTTAGAAGCTAGCTCCCATGAGCAGTTCTTC.